These T cell receptor beta chains were read from a single sample in a study of T cells in Graves' hyperthyroidism and ophthalmopathy. MiXCR, run by TCRdb on the multiplex PCR reads, gives a single entry per CDR3 protein. In the table there are about 540,000 distinct CDR3 sequences, 46% of which are singletons. Sequenced sample: peripheral blood or thyroid tissue (not recorded which). These receptors all come from a woman between 18 and 29 years old with Graves' hyperthyroidism. CDR3s include the opening cysteine and the closing phenylalanine or tryptophan. The D gene is left open where the match is weak. Where a row states a size, it is once, few, many or the class of an expanded clone; other rows omit it.

j_gene,abundance,v_gene,d_gene,CDR3nt,CDR3aa
TRBJ2-7,many,TRBV10-1,NA,TGCGCCAGCAGTGATTCGACTCGGGGCGAGCAGTACTTC,CASSDSTRGEQYF
TRBJ2-5,many,TRBV27,NA,TGTGCCAGCAGTTTATTCGGCGAGCAAGAGACCCAGTACTTC,CASSLFGEQETQYF
TRBJ2-6,many,TRBV10-3,NA,TGTGCCAACTCCGGGGCACTGGGAGGGGCCAACGTCCTGACTTTC,CANSGALGGANVLTF
TRBJ2-3,NA,TRBV5-1,NA,TGCGCCAGCAGCCCCCTACAGGGACATACGCAGTATTTT,CASSPLQGHTQYF
TRBJ1-2,NA,TRBV7-2,TRBD1,TGTGCCAGCAGCACCCTCGAGGGGGCGGTTGGTGGCTATGGCTACACCTTC,CASSTLEGAVGGYGYTF
TRBJ2-6,NA,TRBV7-8,NA,TGTGCCAGCAGGAGGGGCAGCTCTGGGGCCAACGTCCTGACTTTC,CASRRGSSGANVLTF
TRBJ2-1,NA,TRBV29-1,NA,TGCAGCGTTGATTTTCGGGATAGCTCCTACAATGAGCAGTTCTTC,CSVDFRDSSYNEQFF
TRBJ1-2,NA,TRBV12-3/TRBV12-4,NA,TGTGCCAGCAGCCCCGTTGGCTACACCTTC,CASSPVGYTF
TRBJ1-2,many,TRBV20-1,NA,TGCAGTCCTCCTTGGGGGGACTATGGCTACACCTTC,CSPPWGDYGYTF
TRBJ2-7,NA,TRBV7-2,NA,TGTGCCAGCAGCTCGCGGGTCCCCGGGGAGCAGTACTTC,CASSSRVPGEQYF
TRBJ2-7,NA,TRBV20-1,NA,TGCAGTGCTAGAGTCCCAGGGGACGAGCAGTACTTC,CSARVPGDEQYF
TRBJ1-6,once,TRBV2,NA,TGTGCCAGCAGTGAGCCGGGGAGTTATTCACCCCTCCACTTT,CASSEPGSYSPLHF
TRBJ1-2,many,TRBV20-1,TRBD1,TGCAGTGCTGGGGGACAGGGGCTTAACTATGGCTACACCTTC,CSAGGQGLNYGYTF
TRBJ1-2,NA,TRBV20-1,NA,TGCAGTGCTAGAGAACTAGCGGGAGGCTACACCTTC,CSARELAGGYTF
TRBJ1-4,NA,TRBV11-2,TRBD1,TGTGCCAGCAGCGCCCACCTGACGGGACAGGGAGGTGAAAAACTGTTTTTT,CASSAHLTGQGGEKLFF
TRBJ2-2,NA,TRBV12-5,NA,TGTGCTAGTGAGGAAAGAAACACCGGGGAGCTGTTTTTT,CASEERNTGELFF
TRBJ2-7,few,TRBV27,NA,TGTGCCAGCGGACTTTCCGGGGACTACGAGCAGTACTTC,CASGLSGDYEQYF
TRBJ2-7,many,TRBV7-9,NA,TGTGCCAGCAGCTTATTTGGCGGTGGGGGGAGGCTCTCCTACGAGCAGTACTTC,CASSLFGGGGRLSYEQYF
TRBJ1-3,many,TRBV4-1,NA,TGCGCCAGCAGCCAAGTCCGGTCCAGGGGCGGAAACACCATATATTTT,CASSQVRSRGGNTIYF
TRBJ1-2,NA,TRBV5-1,NA,TGCGCCAGCAGCTGGACCGGGGCAGGGGATGGAAACACCTTC,CASSWTGAGDGNTF
TRBJ2-7,many,TRBV5-1,NA,TGCGCCAGCAGCTTGGAGGCCTACGACTACGAGCAGTACTTC,CASSLEAYDYEQYF
TRBJ1-3,NA,TRBV20-1,NA,TGCAGTGCCACGACGGATAACCTTAACTATGGCTACACCATATATTTT,CSATTDNLNYGYTIYF
TRBJ2-1,NA,TRBV5-1,TRBD2,TGCGCCAGCAGCTCCACTAGCGCGTACAATGAGCAGTTCTTC,CASSSTSAYNEQFF
TRBJ2-7,many,TRBV7-8,TRBD2,TGTGCCAGCAGCTACCCGGGGGGGGCAGGCTCCTACGAGCAGTACTTC,CASSYPGGAGSYEQYF
TRBJ1-2,NA,TRBV2,NA,NA,CASSSSGQRLTF
TRBJ1-1,many,TRBV6-5,TRBD1,TGTGCCAGCAGGGGACAGGGGGACACTGAAGCTTTCTTT,CASRGQGDTEAFF
TRBJ1-3,NA,TRBV5-5,NA,TGTGCCAGCATACGTACGGGACTGAACTATGGAAACACCATATATTTT,CASIRTGLNYGNTIYF
TRBJ2-7,NA,TRBV7-9,NA,TGTGCCAGCAGCTTAGAGAAGCAGTACTTC,CASSLEKQYF
TRBJ2-7,NA,TRBV29-1,TRBD1,TGCAGCGTTGTTGGACAGGGGGCCTACGAGCAGTACTTC,CSVVGQGAYEQYF
TRBJ1-2,NA,TRBV5-1,NA,TGCGCCAGCAGCTTAACTAGCGGGAATGGCTACACCTTC,CASSLTSGNGYTF
TRBJ1-4,once,TRBV12-3/TRBV12-4,NA,TGTGCCAGCAAAAGGGAAATATATGATGGAAAACTGTATTTT,CASKREIYDGKLYF
TRBJ1-1,NA,TRBV20-1,NA,TGCAGTGCTAGACCCAGGGGAGCTTTCTTT,CSARPRGAFF
TRBJ2-7,NA,TRBV7-3,NA,TGTGCCAGCAGCTCCGACAGGGAGACTAGCACAGATACGCAGTACTTC,CASSSDRETSTDTQYF
TRBJ1-5,many,TRBV25-1,NA,TGTGCCAGCAGTGGGGGTGAAAATCAGCCCCAGCATTTT,CASSGGENQPQHF
TRBJ1-5,many,TRBV7-2,NA,TGTGCCAGCAGCCCGGGATCTCAAAGGGAGCCCCAGCATTTT,CASSPGSQREPQHF
TRBJ2-5,NA,TRBV7-2,TRBD2,TGTGCCAGCAGCCGAGGACTAGCGGGAGAGGGGAGTGTAGTAGAGACCCAGTACTTC,CASSRGLAGEGSVVETQYF
TRBJ1-5,many,TRBV5-6,NA,TGTGCCAGCAACGAAGGGAGTTCCAATCAGCCCCAGCATTTT,CASNEGSSNQPQHF
TRBJ1-2,many,TRBV6-5,TRBD1,TGTGCCAGCAGTTACCGTGACAGGGGCTATGGCTACACCTTC,CASSYRDRGYGYTF
TRBJ2-7,many,TRBV12-3/TRBV12-4,NA,TGTGCCAGCAGCCGCCGCGCGGGGCAGTACTTC,CASSRRAGQYF
TRBJ1-3,many,TRBV20-1,NA,TGCAGTGCTAGGACAGGATATGGAAACGCCATATATTTT,CSARTGYGNAIYF
TRBJ2-6,many,TRBV5-1,NA,TGCGCCAGCAGCTTGGGAACTGGGGCCAACGTCCTGACTTTC,CASSLGTGANVLTF
TRBJ1-5,NA,TRBV5-1,NA,TGCGCCAGCAGCGGCGGACTTAATCAGCCCCAGCATTTT,CASSGGLNQPQHF
TRBJ1-3,NA,TRBV27,TRBD1,TGTGCCGGCAGTCCCACAGGGGCTTATTGGAACACCATATATTTT,CAGSPTGAYWNTIYF
TRBJ1-4,NA,TRBV6-1,TRBD1,TGTGCCAGCAGCAGACAGGGATTGTGTAATGAAAAACTGTTTTTT,CASSRQGLCNEKLFF
TRBJ1-4,NA,TRBV12-3/TRBV12-4,TRBD1,TGTGCCAGCATCAGACAGGGGGCTAATGAAAAACTGTTTTTT,CASIRQGANEKLFF
TRBJ2-7,NA,TRBV6-1,NA,TGTGCCAGCAGGAACGGTAGGCAGTACTTC,CASRNGRQYF
TRBJ1-5,NA,TRBV29-1,NA,TGCAGCGTTGAGTCAGGGAGAGGCAATCAGCCCCAGCATTTT,CSVESGRGNQPQHF
TRBJ1-5,once,TRBV20-1,NA,TGCAGTGCTAGGTCCACCGGGACACCAACGGGCGGGAGGCAGCCCCAGCATTTT,CSARSTGTPTGGRQPQHF
TRBJ1-1,NA,TRBV12-5,TRBD1,TGTGCTAGTGGTTTGGTACAGTTCAGGGACAGGCGCACTGAAGCTTTCTTT,CASGLVQFRDRRTEAFF
TRBJ2-7,NA,TRBV27,NA,TGTGCCAGCATCCAGATGCCGTACTTC,CASIQMPYF
TRBJ1-1,many,TRBV10-3,NA,TGTGCCATCAGTGAGTCGACGTCGAACACTGAAGCTTTCTTT,CAISESTSNTEAFF
TRBJ1-6,NA,TRBV10-3,TRBD1,TGTGCCATCAGTGAAATTCCCGGGACAGGGAGTTCACCCCTCCACTTT,CAISEIPGTGSSPLHF
TRBJ1-2,many,TRBV20-1,NA,TGCAGTGCTAGAGTGTTGTCAGTTAACTATGGCTACACCTTC,CSARVLSVNYGYTF
TRBJ1-6,NA,TRBV7-8,TRBD1,TGTGCCGGAAGGGGGCGGTCACCCCTCCACTTT,CAGRGRSPLHF
TRBJ2-7,many,TRBV4-1,TRBD2,TGCGCCAGCAGCCAAGGTAGCGGGCGGCGGCCCTACGAGCAGTACTTC,CASSQGSGRRPYEQYF
TRBJ2-7,many,TRBV20-1,TRBD2,TGCAGTGCCCCCCTAGCGGGAGTACCCTCGAGTAGTTACGAGCAGTACTTC,CSAPLAGVPSSSYEQYF
TRBJ2-1,few,TRBV5-1,NA,TGCGCCAGCAGCTTGGAGGTGAGCCACGATGAGCAGTTCTTC,CASSLEVSHDEQFF
TRBJ1-1,many,TRBV14,NA,TGTGCCAGCAGCCGAGGGACATGGGACACTGAAGCTTTCTTT,CASSRGTWDTEAFF
TRBJ2-7,NA,TRBV7-2,TRBD1,TGTGCCAGCAGCTTACGCCAGGGGGTATACGAGCAGTACTTC,CASSLRQGVYEQYF